This TCR beta chain was observed in a study of blood T cell repertoires in COVID-19 (dated by TCRdb to about 2020). About the study as a whole: The collaborator samples originated in the United States, Italy and Spain and spanned the acute and convalescent phases of COVID-19. The prospective study material was composed of cDNA or gDNA derived from T cells, B-cell-depleted T cells, or PBMCs. The dataset comprised deeply sampled blood TCRbeta repertoires from subjects exposed to, actively infected with, or recovered from COVID-19. The repertoires were made available in a free public database intended to serve as a resource for research on the immune response to SARS-CoV-2. The samples were drawn from two sources: the first 160 participants of the ongoing ImmuneRACE study, and approximately 1,300 subjects contributed by 6 global collaborators. Nearly every sample came with metadata listing a de-identified subject ID, COVID-19 status, age in years and sex. HLA class I and class II types, where available, came from metadata supplied by the sample provider rather than from assay-based typing. On the study overall, not on this receptor specifically: Clinical and demographic metadata were provided uncurated, with the amount varying by source and participant.

To note about this clone: The target of this receptor is not known. The sample holds no much larger clone one base away, and base qualities are not on file.

Collaborating institutions collected whole blood in K2EDTA tubes following their own protocols. Collaborator samples were shipped for TCRbeta analysis as frozen whole blood, isolated PBMCs, or DNA extracted from either sample type. TCRbeta CDR3 regions were amplified from genomic DNA by means of the immunoSEQ Assay, a bias-controlled multiplex PCR. The original methods were these. The number of nucleated cells in each sample was estimated from the amplification of reference gene primers within the assay. To quantify the absolute abundance of each unique TCRbeta CDR3 rearrangement, sequence reads were collapsed and filtered. For each sample, productive Simpson clonality was calculated by taking the square root of Simpson's diversity index across productive rearrangements. TCRdb retrieved this table from immuneACCESS and kept in-frame rearrangements only. Not all clones are present; in checked studies, unresolved V genes account for under half, and no reason is known for the remainder. That table furnishes V, J and clone size, whereas the DNA furnished D and trimming. The sample data list about 200,000 clones, and 85% to 90% of these were observed just once. The ten largest clones capture around 1.5% of the sample.

Sequenced material: peripheral blood. The receptor's source is a man aged 18 to 35 with active or convalescent COVID-19.

CDR3 protein: CASTHLPGRYQETQYF. The DNA is TGTGCCTCGACCCACTTACCAGGGAGGTACCAAGAGACCCAGTACTTC. The sequence joins TRBV30 to TRBJ2-5; the D region possibly corresponds to TRBD2 (6 bases align). The CDR3 measures 16 amino acids from cysteine to phenylalanine. Only the CDR3 region is kept as DNA, spanning 48 bases read in frame from base 1. CDR1 is given as GTSNPN and CDR2 as SVGIG, both from the germline V gene (reference sequence). V is pared back by 7 bases and J by 0 bases, with 21 bases lying between the germline termini. The entire variable domain, with the stretches around the CDR3 drawn from the reference TRBV30 and TRBJ2-5 proteins, is SQTIHQWPATLVQPVGSPLSLECTVEGTSNPNLYWYRQAAGRGLQLLFYSVGIGQISSEVPQNLSASRPQDRQFILSSKKLLLSDSGFYLCASTHLPGRYQETQYFGPGTRLLVL.